One and the same sample provided the 24 T cell receptor beta chains below, sequenced in a study of blood T cell repertoires in COVID-19. The method was immunoSEQ multiplex PCR; TCRdb's version includes in-frame clones alone and lacks a portion of them. The sample carries around 460,000 clones, 80% to 90% recorded once. Sequenced material: peripheral blood. These receptors all stem from a young man with COVID-19, enrolled during active disease.

This chain connects TRBV18 to TRBJ2-2; unclear D gene. V was pared by 1 base and J by 0 bases, with 6 bases between. Germline assignment: CDR1 KGHSH and CDR2 LQKENI. The CDR3 loop spans 15 amino acids. This chain's CDR3 is CASSPLASNTGELFF. The DNA of the CDR3 is TGTGCCAGCTCACCACTAGCCTCGAACACCGGGGAGCTGTTTTTT. Full variable domain (remainder filled in from reference TRBV18 and TRBJ2-2): NAGVMQNPRHLVRRRGQEARLRCSPMKGHSHVYWYRQLPEEGLKFMVYLQKENIIDESGMPKERFSAEFPKEGPSILRIQQVVRGDSAAYFCASSPLASNTGELFFGEGSRLTVL.

The chain joins TRBV7-9 to TRBJ2-2; no reliable D call. V lost 6 bases and J 7 bases, leaving 9 bases between the germline ends. The germline CDR1 and CDR2 sequences are SEHNR and FQNEAQ (reference sequence). This CDR3 contains 12 residues. As DNA, the CDR3 is TGTGCCAGCAGTCGACTCGGCGGGGAGCTGTTTTTT. Its translation is CASSRLGGELFF.

This clone was counted a few times. The CDR3 DNA reads TGTGCCAGCAGCTTAAGCCGAGCGGGGGTTGAGCAGTTCTTC. Its translation: CASSLSRAGVEQFF. This sequence joins TRBV11-1 and TRBJ2-1; TRBD2 matches at 8 bases. The CDR3 contains 14 residues. V dropped 2 bases and J dropped 9; count of bases not matched to a gene: 6. Looked up from germline, CDR1 is SGHAT and CDR2 is FQDESV (reference sequence).

As for this clone: This same CDR3 is encoded by further DNA sequences in the sample. The rearrangement links TRBV5-1 to TRBJ2-5; TRBD1 matches at 8 bases. There are 14 residues in the CDR3. The germline CDR1 and CDR2 sequences are SGHRS and YFSETQ. With V trimmed by 3 bases and J by 2 bases, 3 bases remained unmatched. The CDR3 region has the DNA TGCGCCAGCAGCTCGCGGACAGGGCAAGAGACCCAGTACTTC. Translation: CASSSRTGQETQYF.

J is TRBJ2-7 and V is TRBV5-6; D perhaps matches TRBD1 (6 bases). Germline V gene data show CDR1 as SGHDT and CDR2 as YYEEEE. This CDR3 comprises 15 residues. Trimming left V 1 base short and J 0 bases short, with 11 bases between. The CDR3 DNA reads TGTGCCAGCAGCTTGATGGACAGTTTCTCCTACGAGCAGTACTTC. It codes for CASSLMDSFSYEQYF.

CDR3 sequence: CASSLREEQYF. CDR3 DNA: TGTGCCAGCAGTCTCCGAGAGGAGCAGTACTTC. This sequence joins TRBV12-3 or TRBV12-4 and TRBJ2-7; D is unclear. This CDR3 is 11 amino acids long. V was pared by 5 bases and J by 7 bases, with 9 bases between.

The table lists this clone with a count of one. The chain combines TRBV7-9 with TRBJ1-1, with no clear D. The V end lost 3 bases, the J end lost 3 bases, and 8 bases lay between the germline ends. CDR3 length: 13 amino acids. The germline V gene encodes CDR1 SEHNR and CDR2 FQNEAQ (reference sequence). The CDR3 loop is CASSFGEYTEAFF. As DNA, the CDR3 is TGTGCCAGCAGCTTCGGGGAGTACACTGAAGCTTTCTTT.

The chain links TRBV5-4 to TRBJ1-6; the D is unclear. The CDR3 totals 14 residues. CDR1 SGHNT and CDR2 YYREEE come from the germline V gene (reference sequence). Trimming removed 2 bases from V and 9 bases from J, with 12 bases in between. The CDR3 DNA reads as TGTGCCAGCAGCTTCGGCGGGTTCGGTTCACCCCTCCACTTT. It translates to CASSFGGFGSPLHF.

V usage is TRBV7-9 and J usage is TRBJ2-7; TRBD1 might be the D (6 bases). CDR3 length: 14 amino acids. The germline V gene has CDR1 SEHNR and CDR2 FQNEAQ (reference sequence). V was trimmed by 0 bases and J by 5 bases, leaving 11 bases between them. CDR3 sequence (DNA): TGTGCCAGCAGCTTAGCAGCAGGGGCAAACGAGCAGTACTTC. Translated, it gives CASSLAAGANEQYF. Using reference TRBV7-9 and TRBJ2-7 for the parts outside the CDR3, the full variable domain is DTGVSQNPRHKITKRGQNVTFRCDPISEHNRLYWYRQTLGQGPEFLTYFQNEAQLEKSRLLSDRFSAERPKGSFSTLEIQRTEQGDSAMYLCASSLAAGANEQYFGPGTRLTVT.

The genes are TRBV28 and TRBJ1-2, with D tentatively TRBD1 (5 bases). The ends were cut back, 7 bases at V and 5 bases at J, with 11 bases in the middle. Germline V gene sequence: CDR1 MDHEN, CDR2 SYDVKM. This CDR3 contains 12 residues. The CDR3 nucleotides are TGTGCCAGCAACCTACAGGCTTATGGCTACACCTTC. It yields the protein CASNLQAYGYTF.

This clone was recorded a few times. This chain connects TRBV15 to TRBJ1-5, with D possibly matching TRBD1 (5 bases). This CDR3 spans 16 amino acids. V was trimmed by 1 base and J by 4 bases, leaving 14 bases between them. CDR1 LNHNV and CDR2 YYDKDF come from the germline V gene (reference sequence). For the CDR3, the DNA is TGTGCCACCAGCAGAGTTTCAGTCGGGGGAAATCAGCCCCAGCATTTT. Residues: CATSRVSVGGNQPQHF. The full variable domain, completed using reference TRBV15 and TRBJ1-5, is DAMVIQNPRYQVTQFGKPVTLSCSQTLNHNVMYWYQQKSSQAPKLLFHYYDKDFNNEADTPDNFQSRRPNTSFCFLDIRSPGLGDTAMYLCATSRVSVGGNQPQHFGDGTRLSIL.

DNA of the CDR3: TGTGCCACTTTACCGGGACAGGGTTACGAGCAGTACTTC. Protein sequence: CATLPGQGYEQYF. This chain connects TRBV6-5 to TRBJ2-7, with 9 positions matching TRBD1. With V trimmed by 10 bases and J by 4 bases, 8 bases remained unmatched. Germline CDR1 MNHEY, CDR2 SVGAGI. This CDR3 spans 13 amino acids.

The chain carries TRBV24-1 and TRBJ2-1, with D possibly matching TRBD2 (6 bases). The germline CDR1 and CDR2 sequences are KGHDR and SFDVKD. The CDR3 has 16 amino acids. Deletions cut 5 bases from V and 4 bases from J, with 17 bases between. Here the CDR3 reads CATSAPRGVGYNEQFF. In DNA form, the CDR3 reads TGTGCCACCAGTGCCCCGCGGGGTGTGGGTTACAATGAGCAGTTCTTC.

The V and J genes are TRBV11-2 and TRBJ2-7; 11 bases are a match to TRBD2. Trimming took 5 bases from V and 0 from J; bases not matched to a gene: 15. The CDR3 has 19 amino acids. Germline V gene sequence: CDR1 SGHAT, CDR2 FQNNGV. Written as DNA, the CDR3 is TGTGCCAGCAGCCAAGGACTAGCGGGCATCGATACGAGCTCCTACGAGCAGTACTTC. Its protein is CASSQGLAGIDTSSYEQYF.

In DNA, the CDR3 is TGTGCCAGCAGCCTCGAAGTAGAGTTACAGTACTTC. It specifies CASSLEVELQYF. This rearrangement joins TRBV7-9 to TRBJ2-7; no clear D. Deletions cut 5 bases from V and 10 bases from J, with 15 bases between. CDR1 is SEHNR and CDR2 is FQNEAQ in the germline V gene (reference sequence). The CDR3 runs to 12 residues.

The chain uses TRBV30 and TRBJ2-7; a weak D match, TRBD1 (5 bases). V was pared by 2 bases and J by 9 bases, with 17 bases between. The CDR3 is 13 amino acids. CDR1 and CDR2 (germline): GTSNPN, SVGIG (reference sequence). The CDR3 spells CAWSRQGPAPQYF. The CDR3 DNA sequence: TGTGCCTGGAGTCGGCAGGGCCCCGCGCCGCAGTACTTC.

In DNA, the CDR3 is TGTGCCAGCTCAACAATGACTAGCGGGACAGATACGCAGTATTTT. Its translation is CASSTMTSGTDTQYF. This chain uses TRBV18 with TRBJ2-3; TRBD2 aligns across 10 bases. V was clipped by 5 bases and J by 3 bases; unmatched bases: 5. The CDR3 contains 15 residues. Germline values: CDR1 KGHSH, CDR2 LQKENI.

The rearrangement links TRBV7-8 to TRBJ2-1; 11 nucleotides agree with TRBD2. V shed 2 bases, J shed 8 bases, and the junction held 8 bases outside the gene matches. Germline assignment: CDR1 SGHVS and CDR2 FQNEAQ. The CDR3 totals 16 residues. The CDR3 protein is CASSLTPSGRSYEQFF. The CDR3 nucleotides are TGTGCCAGCAGCTTAACCCCTAGCGGGAGGAGTTATGAGCAGTTCTTC.

V and J are TRBV11-2 and TRBJ1-3; D is ambiguous. The CDR3 is 16 amino acids. The V gene lost 5 bases and the J gene lost 0 bases, with 14 bases spanning the gap. The germline CDR1 and CDR2 sequences are SGHAT and FQNNGV. As DNA, the CDR3 is TGTGCCAGCAGCCCTTCAAGCTTTGTCTCTGGAAACACCATATATTTT. This translates into CASSPSSFVSGNTIYF.

The chain carries TRBV6-5 and TRBJ1-2; 7 nucleotides align to TRBD1. The germline V gene encodes CDR1 MNHEY and CDR2 SVGAGI. J gave up 2 bases and V 4 bases, and 7 bases lay outside the gene matches. CDR3 length equals 15 residues. Written as DNA, the CDR3 is TGTGCCAGCAGTTCTCCGGGACAGTCCAACTATGGCTACACCTTC. It yields the protein CASSSPGQSNYGYTF.

This chain uses TRBV6-5 with TRBJ1-2; perhaps TRBD1 as D (5 bases). The germline CDR1 and CDR2 sequences are MNHEY and SVGAGI. V was trimmed by 7 bases and J by 5 bases, leaving 8 bases between them. The length of the CDR3 is 11 residues. The DNA of the CDR3 is TGTGCCAGCACGGGGGGGTATGGCTACACCTTC. It encodes CASTGGYGYTF.

This chain links TRBV30 with TRBJ2-1, with TRBD2 matching 8 bases. CDR1 and CDR2 from the germline V gene are GTSNPN and SVGIG (reference sequence). J was trimmed by 10 bases and V by 0 bases; bases with no gene match: 11. The CDR3 spans 15 residues. CDR3 nucleotides: TGTGCCTGGAGTGTAGGGACTAGTTTATCAGGGGAGCAGTTCTTC. This encodes CAWSVGTSLSGEQFF.

V usage is TRBV4-1 and J usage is TRBJ1-3; TRBD1 aligns across 8 bases. This CDR3 comprises 16 residues. Germline trimming cut 3 bases from V and 8 bases from J; bases unmatched to any gene: 12. Germline V gene data show CDR1 as MGHRA and CDR2 as YSYEKL. The CDR3 DNA is TGCGCCAGCAGCCAGGATCCAGGGGGCCTGGGTCACACCATATATTTT. It is translated as CASSQDPGGLGHTIYF.

V usage is TRBV5-1 and J usage is TRBJ2-7, with TRBD1 as a possible D gene (5 bases). The CDR3 length is 17 residues. The V gene's germline CDR1 is SGHRS and CDR2 YFSETQ. Trimming left V 4 bases short and J 3 bases short, with 23 bases between. This CDR3 reads CASSHTPDSPSIYEQYF. CDR3 nucleotides: TGCGCCAGCAGCCACACCCCCGACAGCCCCAGCATCTACGAGCAGTACTTC. The variable domain in full, with the rest retrieved from reference TRBV5-1 and TRBJ2-7, is KAGVTQTPRYLIKTRGQQVTLSCSPISGHRSVSWYQQTPGQGLQFLFEYFSETQRNKGNFPGRFSGRQFSNSRSEMNVSTLELGDSALYLCASSHTPDSPSIYEQYFGPGTRLTVT.